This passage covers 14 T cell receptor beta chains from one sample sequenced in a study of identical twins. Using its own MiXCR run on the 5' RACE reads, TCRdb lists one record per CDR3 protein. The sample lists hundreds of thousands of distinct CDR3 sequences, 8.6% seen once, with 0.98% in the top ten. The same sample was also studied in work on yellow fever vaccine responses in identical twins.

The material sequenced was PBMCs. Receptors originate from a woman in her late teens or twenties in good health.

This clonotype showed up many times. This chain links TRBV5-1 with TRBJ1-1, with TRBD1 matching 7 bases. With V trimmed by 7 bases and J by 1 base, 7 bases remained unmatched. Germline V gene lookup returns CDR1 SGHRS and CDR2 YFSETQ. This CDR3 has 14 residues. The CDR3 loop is CASGSGTANTEAFF. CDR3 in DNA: TGCGCCAGCGGATCTGGGACAGCGAACACTGAAGCTTTCTTT.

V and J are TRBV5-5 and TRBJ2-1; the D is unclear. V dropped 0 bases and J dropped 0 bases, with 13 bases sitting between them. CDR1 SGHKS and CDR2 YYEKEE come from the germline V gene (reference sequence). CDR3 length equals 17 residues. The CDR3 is CASSLDQLDTSYNEQFF. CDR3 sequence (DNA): TGTGCCAGCAGCTTGGATCAGCTAGATACCTCCTACAATGAGCAGTTCTTC. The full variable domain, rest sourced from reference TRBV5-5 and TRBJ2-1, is DAGVTQSPTHLIKTRGQQVTLRCSPISGHKSVSWYQQVLGQGPQFIFQYYEKEERGRGNFPDRFSARQFPNYSSELNVNALLLGDSALYLCASSLDQLDTSYNEQFFGPGTRLTVL.

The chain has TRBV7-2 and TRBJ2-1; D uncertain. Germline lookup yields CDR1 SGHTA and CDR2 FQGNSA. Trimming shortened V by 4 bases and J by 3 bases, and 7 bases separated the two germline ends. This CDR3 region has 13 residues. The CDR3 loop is CASSYRLYNEQFF. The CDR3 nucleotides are TGTGCCAGCAGCTACCGGCTCTACAATGAGCAGTTCTTC.

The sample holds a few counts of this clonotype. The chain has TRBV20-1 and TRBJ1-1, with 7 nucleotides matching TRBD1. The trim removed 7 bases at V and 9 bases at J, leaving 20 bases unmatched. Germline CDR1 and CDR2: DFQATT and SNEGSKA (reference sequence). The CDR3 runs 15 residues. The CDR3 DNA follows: TGCAGTGAAGGCCGACAGGGAGCCGTGTCGGGCAAAGCTTTCTTT. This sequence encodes CSEGRQGAVSGKAFF.

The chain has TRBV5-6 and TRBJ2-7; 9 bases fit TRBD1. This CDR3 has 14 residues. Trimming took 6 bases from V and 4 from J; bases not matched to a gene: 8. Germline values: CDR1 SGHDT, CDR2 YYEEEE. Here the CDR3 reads CASNFGTGWYEQYF. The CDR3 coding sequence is TGTGCCAGCAACTTCGGGACAGGGTGGTACGAGCAGTACTTC. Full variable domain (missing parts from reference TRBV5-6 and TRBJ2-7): DAGVTQSPTHLIKTRGQQVTLRCSPKSGHDTVSWYQQALGQGPQFIFQYYEEEERQRGNFPDRFSGHQFPNYSSELNVNALLLGDSALYLCASNFGTGWYEQYFGPGTRLTVT.

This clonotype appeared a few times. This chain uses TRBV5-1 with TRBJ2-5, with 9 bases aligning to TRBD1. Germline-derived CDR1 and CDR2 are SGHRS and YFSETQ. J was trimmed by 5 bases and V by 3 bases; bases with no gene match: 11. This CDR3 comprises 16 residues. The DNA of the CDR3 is TGCGCCAGCAGCTCAATTTTACAGGGGGCGGAGGAGACCCAGTACTTC. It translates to CASSSILQGAEETQYF.

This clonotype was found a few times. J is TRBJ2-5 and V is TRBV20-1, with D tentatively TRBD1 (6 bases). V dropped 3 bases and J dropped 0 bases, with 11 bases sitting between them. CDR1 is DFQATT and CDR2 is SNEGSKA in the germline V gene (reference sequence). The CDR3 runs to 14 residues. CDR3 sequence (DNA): TGCAGTGCTAGCGCGGACAGCTACCAAGAGACCCAGTACTTC. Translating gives CSASADSYQETQYF.

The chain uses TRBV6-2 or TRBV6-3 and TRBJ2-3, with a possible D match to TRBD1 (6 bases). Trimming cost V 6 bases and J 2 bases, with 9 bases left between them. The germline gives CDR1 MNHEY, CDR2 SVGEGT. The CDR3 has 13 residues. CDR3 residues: CASRRGNTDTQYF. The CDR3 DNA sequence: TGTGCCAGCAGAAGGGGGAACACAGATACGCAGTATTTT.

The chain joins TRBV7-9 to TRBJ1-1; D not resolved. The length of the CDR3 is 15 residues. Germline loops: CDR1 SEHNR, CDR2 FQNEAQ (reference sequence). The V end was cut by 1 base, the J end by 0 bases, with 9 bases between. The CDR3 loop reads CASSLGAALNTEAFF. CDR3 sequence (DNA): TGTGCCAGCAGCTTAGGGGCAGCATTGAACACTGAAGCTTTCTTT.

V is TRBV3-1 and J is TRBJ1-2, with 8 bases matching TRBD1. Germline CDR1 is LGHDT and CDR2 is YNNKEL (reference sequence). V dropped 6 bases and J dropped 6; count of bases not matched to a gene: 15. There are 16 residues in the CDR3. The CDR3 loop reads CASSVIAGGAYHGYTF. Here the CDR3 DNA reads TGTGCCAGCAGTGTAATTGCAGGGGGCGCCTATCATGGCTACACCTTC.

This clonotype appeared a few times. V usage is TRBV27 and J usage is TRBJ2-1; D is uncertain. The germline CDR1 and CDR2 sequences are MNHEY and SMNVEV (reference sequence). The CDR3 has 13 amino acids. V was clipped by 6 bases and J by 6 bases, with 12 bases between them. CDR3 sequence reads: CASRRPPSNEQFF. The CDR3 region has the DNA TGTGCCAGCAGAAGACCCCCCTCCAATGAGCAGTTCTTC.

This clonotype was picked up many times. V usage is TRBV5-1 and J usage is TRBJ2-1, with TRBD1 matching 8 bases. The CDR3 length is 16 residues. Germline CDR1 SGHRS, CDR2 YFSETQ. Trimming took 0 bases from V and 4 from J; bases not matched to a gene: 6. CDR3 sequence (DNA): TGCGCCAGCAGCTTGGGCGGGACAGGTAAATACAATGAGCAGTTCTTC. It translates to CASSLGGTGKYNEQFF. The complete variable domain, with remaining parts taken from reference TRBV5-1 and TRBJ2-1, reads KAGVTQTPRYLIKTRGQQVTLSCSPISGHRSVSWYQQTPGQGLQFLFEYFSETQRNKGNFPGRFSGRQFSNSRSEMNVSTLELGDSALYLCASSLGGTGKYNEQFFGPGTRLTVL.

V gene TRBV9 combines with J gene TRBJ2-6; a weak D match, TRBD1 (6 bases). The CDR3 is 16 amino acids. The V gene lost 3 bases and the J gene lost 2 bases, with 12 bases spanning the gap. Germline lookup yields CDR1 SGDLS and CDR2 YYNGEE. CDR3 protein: CASSAISGAGANVLTF. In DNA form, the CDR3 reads TGTGCCAGCAGCGCTATATCAGGGGCTGGGGCCAACGTCCTGACTTTC.

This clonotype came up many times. The CDR3 is CASSLGDRMNTEAFF. The CDR3 DNA is TGTGCCAGCAGCTTAGGGGACAGAATGAACACTGAAGCTTTCTTT. V is TRBV7-9 and J is TRBJ1-1, with 7 positions matching TRBD1. This CDR3 contains 15 residues. Germline values: CDR1 SEHNR, CDR2 FQNEAQ (reference sequence). V gave up 1 base and J gave up 0 bases; unmatched junction bases: 2.